This T cell receptor beta chain was observed in a study of cytomegalovirus exposure and HLA in healthy donors. Study information: In a later analysis, it was reported that the roughly 120 validation repertoires had been produced on the same platform as the 690 or so repertoires belonging to the first cohort. Points from the study as a whole: Generally TCR sequences proved uncommon, though certain public TCRs appeared in numerous donors.

The trim removed 6 bases at V and 1 base at J, leaving 8 bases unmatched. Germline lookup yields CDR1 PRHDT and CDR2 FYEKMQ (reference sequence). CDR3 length: 15 amino acids. On this clone: Antigen unknown.

The donors formed part of the 120-subject validation cohort, distinct from the approximately 670-subject first cohort. Sequencing used immunoSEQ multiplex PCR; TCRdb keeps in-frame clones, though not all of them. The data hold some 250,000 clones, with around 86% observed a single time. The genes are TRBV13 and TRBJ1-1; TRBD1 agrees at 7 bases. Sequencing was done on a sample of PBMCs. This sequence originates from a woman aged 30 to 39 in good health and CMV-seropositive. The CDR3 DNA follows: TGTGCCAGCAGACTTTCAGGGGGGAGGAACACTGAAGCTTTCTTT. It specifies CASRLSGGRNTEAFF.